The rows below give T cell receptor beta chains drawn from one sample of a study of cytomegalovirus exposure and HLA in healthy donors. Clones were read by immunoSEQ multiplex PCR, and TCRdb kept only the in-frame ones, dropping some. The table includes approximately 44,000 clones, around three quarters detected once. The sequenced sample consisted of PBMCs. Receptors were obtained from a man aged 25 to 40 in good health and CMV-seronegative. CDR3s include the opening cysteine and the closing phenylalanine or tryptophan. A D gene is named only where the DNA matches it firmly. Some rows have no size entry. The others give once, few or many, or a class for an expanded clone.

J gene: TRBJ2-7
V gene: TRBV5-1
CDR3 length: 15
clone size: .
D gene: TRBD1
CDR3 protein: CASNRGTGITYEQYF
CDR3 DNA: TGCGCCAGCAACAGAGGGACAGGGATAACCTACGAGCAGTACTTC

J gene: TRBJ2-3
V gene: TRBV30
CDR3 length: 17
clone size: .
D gene: TRBD2
CDR3 protein: CAWRRGLAGGGADTQYF
CDR3 DNA: TGTGCCTGGAGAAGGGGACTAGCGGGAGGAGGCGCAGATACGCAGTATTTT

J gene: TRBJ2-2
V gene: TRBV6-5
CDR3 length: 13
clone size: .
D gene: TRBD2
CDR3 protein: CATLAGGPGELFF
CDR3 DNA: TGTGCCACCTTAGCGGGAGGTCCCGGGGAGCTGTTTTTT

J gene: TRBJ1-2
V gene: TRBV4-3
CDR3 length: 16
clone size: .
D gene: TRBD1
CDR3 protein: CASSQNTGTGGYGYTF
CDR3 DNA: TGCGCCAGCAGCCAAAATACCGGGACAGGGGGATATGGCTACACCTTC

J gene: TRBJ1-4
V gene: TRBV15
CDR3 length: 17
clone size: .
D gene: TRBD1
CDR3 protein: CATTRTGEVWTNEKLFF
CDR3 DNA: TGTGCCACGACCCGGACAGGGGAGGTGTGGACTAATGAAAAACTGTTTTTT

J gene: TRBJ2-2
V gene: TRBV2
CDR3 length: 16
clone size: .
D gene: TRBD2
CDR3 protein: CASSGLAGGYTGELFF
CDR3 DNA: TGTGCCAGCAGTGGACTAGCGGGAGGCTACACCGGGGAGCTGTTTTTT

J gene: TRBJ1-2
V gene: TRBV9
CDR3 length: 15
clone size: once
D gene: .
CDR3 protein: CASSVGLGQDYGYTF
CDR3 DNA: TGTGCCAGCAGCGTGGGGTTGGGGCAGGACTATGGCTACACCTTC

J gene: TRBJ1-1
V gene: TRBV7-2
CDR3 length: 13
clone size: .
D gene: .
CDR3 protein: CASSSGPNTEAFF
CDR3 DNA: TGTGCCAGCAGTTCTGGGCCGAACACTGAAGCTTTCTTT

J gene: TRBJ1-1
V gene: TRBV7-2
CDR3 length: 14
clone size: .
D gene: .
CDR3 protein: CASSSPDRNTEAFF
CDR3 DNA: TGTGCCAGCAGCTCGCCGGACAGGAACACTGAAGCTTTCTTT

J gene: TRBJ2-2
V gene: TRBV19
CDR3 length: 12
clone size: .
D gene: .
CDR3 protein: CASSQFTGELFF
CDR3 DNA: TGTGCCAGTAGTCAGTTCACCGGGGAGCTGTTTTTT

J gene: TRBJ2-5
V gene: TRBV28
CDR3 length: 14
clone size: .
D gene: .
CDR3 protein: CASTLGSAQETQYF
CDR3 DNA: TGTGCCAGCACCCTCGGTAGCGCACAAGAGACCCAGTACTTC

J gene: TRBJ2-7
V gene: TRBV2
CDR3 length: 13
clone size: few
D gene: TRBD1
CDR3 protein: CASRGQGAGEQYF
CDR3 DNA: TGTGCCAGCAGGGGACAGGGGGCTGGCGAGCAGTACTTC

J gene: TRBJ2-5
V gene: TRBV12-5
CDR3 length: 12
clone size: .
D gene: .
CDR3 protein: CASGPSRGTQYF
CDR3 DNA: TGTGCTAGTGGTCCGTCTCGGGGGACCCAGTACTTC

J gene: TRBJ2-5
V gene: TRBV27
CDR3 length: 14
clone size: .
D gene: .
CDR3 protein: CASSLRSIGETQYF
CDR3 DNA: TGTGCCAGCAGTCTGCGAAGCATCGGGGAGACCCAGTACTTC

J gene: TRBJ2-3
V gene: TRBV10-3
CDR3 length: 13
clone size: .
D gene: TRBD1
CDR3 protein: CAIRVTGVDTQYF
CDR3 DNA: TGTGCCATCAGGGTGACAGGGGTAGATACGCAGTATTTT

J gene: TRBJ1-1
V gene: TRBV20-1
CDR3 length: 11
clone size: .
D gene: .
CDR3 protein: CSAQQNTEAFF
CDR3 DNA: TGCAGTGCTCAACAGAACACTGAAGCTTTCTTT

J gene: TRBJ2-1
V gene: TRBV9
CDR3 length: 15
clone size: .
D gene: TRBD2
CDR3 protein: CASSWTSGSGNEQFF
CDR3 DNA: TGTGCCAGCAGCTGGACTAGCGGGAGTGGTAATGAGCAGTTCTTC

J gene: TRBJ1-2
V gene: TRBV28
CDR3 length: 17
clone size: .
D gene: .
CDR3 protein: CASRHGRIMSIEDGYTF
CDR3 DNA: TGTGCCAGCAGGCATGGTAGAATTATGAGCATTGAGGATGGCTACACCTTC

J gene: TRBJ2-7
V gene: TRBV6-6
CDR3 length: 15
clone size: once
D gene: TRBD1
CDR3 protein: CASSYSRDRGYEQYF
CDR3 DNA: TGTGCCAGCAGTTACTCGAGGGACAGGGGCTACGAGCAGTACTTC

J gene: TRBJ2-1
V gene: TRBV6-4
CDR3 length: 14
clone size: .
D gene: TRBD1
CDR3 protein: CASSKDRVGNEQFF
CDR3 DNA: TGTGCCAGCAGTAAAGACAGGGTAGGCAATGAGCAGTTCTTC

J gene: TRBJ1-2
V gene: TRBV6-6
CDR3 length: 15
clone size: .
D gene: .
CDR3 protein: CASRYRDTGFYGYTF
CDR3 DNA: TGTGCCAGCCGGTACCGGGACACGGGGTTCTATGGCTACACCTTC

J gene: TRBJ2-5
V gene: TRBV5-4
CDR3 length: 15
clone size: .
D gene: TRBD2
CDR3 protein: CASSYGLAEEETQYF
CDR3 DNA: TGTGCCAGCAGTTACGGACTAGCGGAGGAAGAGACCCAGTACTTC

J gene: TRBJ2-7
V gene: TRBV4-2
CDR3 length: 16
clone size: .
D gene: .
CDR3 protein: CASSQDSALRSSEQYF
CDR3 DNA: TGTGCCAGCAGCCAAGATTCGGCCCTCAGGTCGTCCGAGCAGTACTTC

J gene: TRBJ1-3
V gene: TRBV4-3
CDR3 length: 15
clone size: few
D gene: .
CDR3 protein: CASSPDRGSGNTIYF
CDR3 DNA: TGCGCCAGCAGCCCGGACCGGGGCTCTGGAAACACCATATATTTT

J gene: TRBJ2-1
V gene: TRBV6-5
CDR3 length: 15
clone size: .
D gene: TRBD2
CDR3 protein: CASSYSRTSRNEQFF
CDR3 DNA: TGTGCCAGCAGTTACTCCCGGACTAGTAGGAATGAGCAGTTCTTC

J gene: TRBJ2-3
V gene: TRBV2
CDR3 length: 15
clone size: .
D gene: .
CDR3 protein: CASSLFGLSTDTQYF
CDR3 DNA: TGTGCCAGCAGTCTGTTCGGGTTGAGCACAGATACGCAGTATTTT

J gene: TRBJ1-1
V gene: TRBV2
CDR3 length: 13
clone size: .
D gene: .
CDR3 protein: CASSPLSGTEAFF
CDR3 DNA: TGTGCCAGCAGTCCTTTATCGGGCACTGAAGCTTTCTTT

J gene: TRBJ2-7
V gene: TRBV7-2
CDR3 length: 11
clone size: .
D gene: .
CDR3 protein: CASSSYYEQYF
CDR3 DNA: TGTGCCAGCAGCTCCTACTACGAGCAGTACTTC

J gene: TRBJ2-7
V gene: TRBV27
CDR3 length: 14
clone size: .
D gene: .
CDR3 protein: CASSLLRASYEQYF
CDR3 DNA: TGTGCCAGCAGTTTACTCAGGGCCTCCTACGAGCAGTACTTC

J gene: TRBJ1-6
V gene: TRBV10-2
CDR3 length: 16
clone size: .
D gene: TRBD1
CDR3 protein: CASREQGAADNSPLHF
CDR3 DNA: TGCGCCAGCAGGGAACAGGGGGCCGCGGATAATTCACCCCTCCACTTT

J gene: TRBJ1-1
V gene: TRBV9
CDR3 length: 14
clone size: .
D gene: TRBD1
CDR3 protein: CAGSVNNDNRGAFF
CDR3 DNA: TGTGCCGGCAGCGTAAATAACGACAACAGGGGAGCTTTCTTT

J gene: TRBJ1-1
V gene: TRBV30
CDR3 length: 12
clone size: .
D gene: .
CDR3 protein: CAWIPGWAEAFF
CDR3 DNA: TGTGCCTGGATCCCCGGGTGGGCTGAAGCTTTCTTT

J gene: TRBJ2-2
V gene: TRBV30
CDR3 length: 14
clone size: .
D gene: .
CDR3 protein: CAYNRPGSPGELFF
CDR3 DNA: TGTGCCTACAACCGTCCAGGGTCCCCCGGGGAGCTGTTTTTT

J gene: TRBJ2-6
V gene: TRBV4-1
CDR3 length: 17
clone size: few
D gene: .
CDR3 protein: CASSQAAGNSGANVLTF
CDR3 DNA: TGCGCCAGCAGCCAAGCGGCGGGGAACTCTGGGGCCAACGTCCTGACTTTC

J gene: TRBJ1-3
V gene: TRBV7-7
CDR3 length: 15
clone size: once
D gene: TRBD1
CDR3 protein: CASSQGQTSGNTIYF
CDR3 DNA: TGTGCCAGCAGCCAGGGACAGACCTCTGGAAACACCATATATTTT

J gene: TRBJ2-5
V gene: TRBV5-6
CDR3 length: 14
clone size: .
D gene: TRBD2
CDR3 protein: CASSFGTRQETQYF
CDR3 DNA: TGTGCCAGCAGCTTCGGGACTAGACAAGAGACCCAGTACTTC

J gene: TRBJ2-7
V gene: TRBV7-8
CDR3 length: 14
clone size: .
D gene: TRBD1
CDR3 protein: CASSYRDSPNEQYF
CDR3 DNA: TGTGCCAGCAGCTACAGGGACAGCCCAAACGAGCAGTACTTC

J gene: TRBJ2-7
V gene: TRBV7-2
CDR3 length: 15
clone size: .
D gene: .
CDR3 protein: CASSSRSKSSYEQYF
CDR3 DNA: TGTGCCAGCAGCTCCCGTTCGAAGAGCTCCTACGAGCAGTACTTC

J gene: TRBJ2-5
V gene: TRBV19
CDR3 length: 13
clone size: .
D gene: TRBD2
CDR3 protein: CASTGASGETLYF
CDR3 DNA: TGTGCCAGTACTGGAGCTAGCGGAGAGACCCTGTACTTC

J gene: TRBJ2-7
V gene: TRBV28
CDR3 length: 13
clone size: .
D gene: .
CDR3 protein: CASSLSEHYEQYF
CDR3 DNA: TGTGCCAGCAGTTTATCGGAGCACTACGAGCAGTACTTC

J gene: TRBJ2-3
V gene: TRBV28
CDR3 length: 17
clone size: .
D gene: TRBD2
CDR3 protein: CASSSETSGWRDGIKYF
CDR3 DNA: TGTGCCAGCAGTTCTGAGACTAGCGGGTGGCGAGATGGGATCAAGTATTTT

J gene: TRBJ2-5
V gene: TRBV30
CDR3 length: 14
clone size: .
D gene: .
CDR3 protein: CAWSVAGREETQYF
CDR3 DNA: TGTGCCTGGAGTGTAGCGGGCCGGGAGGAGACCCAGTACTTC

J gene: TRBJ2-7
V gene: TRBV7-2
CDR3 length: 15
clone size: .
D gene: TRBD2
CDR3 protein: CASTFTSGNSGEQYF
CDR3 DNA: TGTGCCAGCACCTTTACTAGCGGGAATAGCGGGGAGCAGTACTTC

J gene: TRBJ1-1
V gene: TRBV6-1
CDR3 length: 15
clone size: .
D gene: TRBD1
CDR3 protein: CASSAVGQGDTEAFF
CDR3 DNA: TGTGCCAGCAGTGCTGTGGGACAGGGGGACACTGAAGCTTTCTTT

J gene: TRBJ2-7
V gene: TRBV15
CDR3 length: 17
clone size: .
D gene: TRBD2
CDR3 protein: CATSRDMSASGTDEQYF
CDR3 DNA: TGTGCCACCAGCAGAGATATGTCGGCTAGCGGGACCGACGAGCAGTACTTC

J gene: TRBJ1-3
V gene: TRBV7-9
CDR3 length: 14
clone size: .
D gene: .
CDR3 protein: CSSSAGGAGNTIYF
CDR3 DNA: TGTTCCAGCAGCGCTGGGGGCGCCGGAAACACCATATATTTT

J gene: TRBJ2-1
V gene: TRBV2
CDR3 length: 14
clone size: once
D gene: TRBD2
CDR3 protein: CASSIGLAYNEQFF
CDR3 DNA: TGTGCCAGCAGCATTGGACTAGCCTACAATGAGCAGTTCTTC

J gene: TRBJ2-3
V gene: TRBV9
CDR3 length: 17
clone size: .
D gene: TRBD2
CDR3 protein: CASSVEGTSGRTDTQYF
CDR3 DNA: TGTGCCAGCAGCGTAGAGGGGACTAGCGGCCGCACAGATACGCAGTATTTT

J gene: TRBJ1-5
V gene: TRBV15
CDR3 length: 17
clone size: .
D gene: .
CDR3 protein: CATSTSTARGGNQPQHF
CDR3 DNA: TGTGCCACCAGCACGTCGACAGCCAGGGGTGGCAATCAGCCCCAGCATTTT

J gene: TRBJ2-1
V gene: TRBV7-3
CDR3 length: 15
clone size: .
D gene: TRBD2
CDR3 protein: CASSSRTSGKGEQFF
CDR3 DNA: TGTGCCAGCAGCTCCCGGACTAGCGGGAAAGGTGAGCAGTTCTTC

J gene: TRBJ2-7
V gene: TRBV11-2
CDR3 length: 15
clone size: .
D gene: TRBD1
CDR3 protein: CASSSPGQGAREQYF
CDR3 DNA: TGTGCCAGCAGCTCGCCGGGACAGGGGGCGCGGGAGCAGTACTTC

J gene: TRBJ2-5
V gene: TRBV29-1
CDR3 length: 13
clone size: .
D gene: .
CDR3 protein: CSVELRTAETQYF
CDR3 DNA: TGCAGCGTTGAACTCAGGACAGCGGAGACCCAGTACTTC

J gene: TRBJ1-1
V gene: TRBV6-5
CDR3 length: 13
clone size: .
D gene: .
CDR3 protein: CASSFEGGAEAFF
CDR3 DNA: TGTGCCAGCAGCTTTGAAGGGGGAGCTGAAGCTTTCTTT

J gene: TRBJ1-1
V gene: TRBV11-2
CDR3 length: 14
clone size: .
D gene: .
CDR3 protein: CASILTGEGTEAFF
CDR3 DNA: TGTGCCAGCATCCTCACGGGGGAGGGCACTGAAGCTTTCTTT

J gene: TRBJ2-5
V gene: TRBV27
CDR3 length: 13
clone size: .
D gene: .
CDR3 protein: CASRKGGGETQYF
CDR3 DNA: TGTGCCAGCAGAAAAGGGGGGGGAGAGACCCAGTACTTC

J gene: TRBJ2-7
V gene: TRBV7-2
CDR3 length: 15
clone size: .
D gene: .
CDR3 protein: CASSLSFQGSYEQYF
CDR3 DNA: TGTGCCAGCAGCTTAAGTTTCCAGGGCTCCTACGAGCAGTACTTC

J gene: TRBJ2-3
V gene: TRBV4-1
CDR3 length: 16
clone size: .
D gene: TRBD2
CDR3 protein: CASSQQISGSGNTQYF
CDR3 DNA: TGCGCCAGCAGCCAACAAATCAGCGGGAGTGGCAATACGCAGTATTTT

J gene: TRBJ1-5
V gene: TRBV18
CDR3 length: 15
clone size: .
D gene: .
CDR3 protein: CASSPGEGGNQPQHF
CDR3 DNA: TGTGCCAGCTCACCAGGAGAGGGGGGCAATCAGCCCCAGCATTTT